The present entry profiles one T cell receptor beta chain with its context. There were TCR beta CDR3 regions amplified from RNA transcripts. First-round RT-PCR with HTBI primers amplified the TCR CDR3 region. Using its own MiXCR run on the multiplex PCR reads, TCRdb lists one record per CDR3 protein. There are 300,000 to 450,000 distinct CDR3 sequences in the sample; roughly 14% occur only once, and about 30% lies in the top ten. Hyperthyroidism patients were newly diagnosed, had disease duration under 2 months, and were aged 18 to 65 years. This entry is derived from a study of T cells in Graves' hyperthyroidism and ophthalmopathy. This CDR3 has 15 amino acids. V gave up 5 bases and J gave up 4 bases, with 14 bases separating them.

Input material: blood. The chain couples TRBV12-3 or TRBV12-4 to TRBJ1-4; tentatively, D is TRBD1 (5 bases). This receptor was taken from a woman between 18 and 29 years old with Graves' hyperthyroidism that later progressed to Graves' ophthalmopathy. This CDR3 reads CASSHGAELNEKLFF. The CDR3 nucleotides are TGTGCCAGCAGTCACGGGGCCGAACTTAATGAAAAACTGTTTTTT.